These 3 T cell receptor beta chains share one sample of origin, sequenced in a study of T cell changes during pregnancy in multiple sclerosis. Method: immunoSEQ multiplex PCR; TCRdb's copy keeps in-frame clones and lacks some. Among 84,000 or so clones listed, 85% to 95% were seen once. The sequencing used peripheral blood, collected in the third trimester of pregnancy. These receptors originate from a female donor with multiple sclerosis, enrolled in a pregnancy study.

V and J are TRBV9 and TRBJ2-1; D call uncertain. Trimming removed 4 bases at V and 3 bases at J, with 5 bases between. Germline CDR1 is SGDLS and CDR2 is YYNGEE. The CDR3 has 12 residues. CDR3: CASSPGYNEQFF. The CDR3 bases are TGTGCCAGCAGCCCAGGCTACAATGAGCAGTTCTTC.

Only one count was recorded for this clone. This sequence joins TRBV7-2 and TRBJ1-5; a possible D gene is TRBD1 (5 bases). CDR3 length: 15 amino acids. From germline, CDR1 is SGHTA and CDR2 FQGNSA. Trimming took 4 bases from V and 6 from J, leaving 16 bases between them. CDR3 in amino acids: CASSYDTDSAQPQHF. The CDR3 DNA follows: TGTGCCAGCAGCTACGATACCGACAGCGCTCAGCCCCAGCATTTT. The full variable domain, rest sourced from reference TRBV7-2 and TRBJ1-5, is GAGVSQSPSNKVTEKGKDVELRCDPISGHTALYWYRQSLGQGLEFLIYFQGNSAPDKSGLPSDRFSAERTGGSVSTLTIQRTQQEDSAVYLCASSYDTDSAQPQHFGDGTRLSIL.

The chain uses TRBV15 and TRBJ2-7; tentative D call: TRBD1 (6 bases). CDR3 length: 14 residues. V lost 8 bases to trimming and J lost 7 bases, with 21 bases between them. The germline V gene encodes CDR1 LNHNV and CDR2 YYDKDF (reference sequence). CDR3 sequence (DNA): TGTGCCACCCAAATGGACAGACCTACCGGGGAGCAGTACTTC. It yields the protein CATQMDRPTGEQYF.